The 2 T cell receptor beta chains below come from one sample, sequenced in a study of blood T cells in healthy people across ages. A second roughly 7 to 12 cycle PCR used barcoded and J-beta primers. One entry per CDR3 protein, called by TCRdb with MiXCR from the 5' RACE reads. The sample records some 1.8 million distinct CDR3 sequences, about two fifths being singletons. Sequencing used blood. All receptors come from a human donor in good health.

This clonotype was detected ten times or more. The chain employs TRBV7-2 and TRBJ2-7; 15 nucleotides line up with TRBD2. With V trimmed by 5 bases and J by 5 bases, 13 bases remained unmatched. The CDR3 sequence is 18 residues long. CDR1 is SGHTA and CDR2 is FQGNSA in the germline V gene. DNA of the CDR3: TGTGCCAGCAGCCTACGCACCGGGACTAGCGGGGGGTACGACGAGCAGTACTTC. As protein: CASSLRTGTSGGYDEQYF.

The gene calls are TRBV7-2 and TRBJ1-2, with no clear D. The germline CDR1 and CDR2 sequences are SGHTA and FQGNSA. V was cut by 1 base and J by 3 bases, with 9 bases left in between. This CDR3 comprises 14 residues. In DNA, the CDR3 is TGTGCCAGCAGCTTAGTTGCCTCTCACTATGGCTACACCTTC. It specifies CASSLVASHYGYTF.